This note documents a single TCR beta chain sequence. Its cognate antigen is unknown. This entry belongs to a study of CD8+ T cells in alopecia areata. At the level of the study: Oral tofacitinib (5 to 10 mg twice daily) was administered to treated patients. General study points: Mice showed TCR sharing more clearly than patients did, possibly owing to HLA. Sequenced scalp T cells also include alphabeta T cells resident in normal skin. How baseline CD8+ expansion relates to response remains uncertain (there was one nonresponder).

Noted treatment: oral pan-JAK inhibitor, 5-10 mg twice daily. The CDR3 is made up of 17 amino acids. Germline V gene data show CDR1 as SGDLS and CDR2 as YYNGEE. The junction had 11 bases not matched to a gene; V was cut back by 0 bases and J by 5 bases. cDNA prepared by RNA extraction and subsequent reverse transcription served as the template for sequencing. Some clones are missing from TCRdb's copy, which holds only in-frame ones; the method was immunoSEQ multiplex PCR. The sample has 150,000 to 200,000 clones, 50% to 70% seen once. The specimen comprised CD4+ T cells sorted from blood, sampled at week 49, from a patient treated with tofacitinib. The origin of this receptor is a human donor with alopecia areata. The chain joins TRBV9 to TRBJ1-1, with 9 bases matching TRBD1. The CDR3 DNA is TGTGCCAGCAGCGTAGGGGTATACAGGGGGCGCGGGACTGAAGCTTTCTTT. This encodes CASSVGVYRGRGTEAFF.